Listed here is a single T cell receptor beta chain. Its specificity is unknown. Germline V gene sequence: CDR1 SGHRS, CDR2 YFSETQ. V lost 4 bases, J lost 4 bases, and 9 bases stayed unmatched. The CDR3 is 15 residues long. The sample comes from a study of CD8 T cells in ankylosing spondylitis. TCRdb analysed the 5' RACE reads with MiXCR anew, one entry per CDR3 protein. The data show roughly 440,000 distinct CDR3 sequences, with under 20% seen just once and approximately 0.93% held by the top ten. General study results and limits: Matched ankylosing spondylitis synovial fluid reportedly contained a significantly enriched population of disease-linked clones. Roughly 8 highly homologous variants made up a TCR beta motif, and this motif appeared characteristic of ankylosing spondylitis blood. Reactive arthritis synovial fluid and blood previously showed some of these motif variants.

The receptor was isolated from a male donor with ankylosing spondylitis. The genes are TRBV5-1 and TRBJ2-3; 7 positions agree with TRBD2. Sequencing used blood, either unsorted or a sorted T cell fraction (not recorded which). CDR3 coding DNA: TGCGCCAGCAGCCCCAGGGAGGGCTCCGCAGATACGCAGTATTTT. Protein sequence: CASSPREGSADTQYF.